Shown below are 26 T cell receptor beta chains from a single sample sequenced in a study of T cell repertoires in cytomegalovirus infection (dated by TCRdb to the late 2010s). No antigen has been identified for these receptors. What the treatment or condition label conveys for this sample: in vitro stimulation with specific CMV peptide epitopes to enrich CMV-specific T cells. The run used an Illumina HiSeq 1500. TCRdb reworked the public reads: Q25 trimming with fastp, MiXCR clone assembly, productive beta chains retained. Each entry is one CDR3 protein sequence, shown with its most common DNA and genes. The sample yields about 220,000 distinct CDR3 sequences; roughly two fifths were counted once. The ten largest clones capture more than 50% of the sample. Sequenced here: CD8+ T cells from cultured PBMCs, sampled from culture after CMV antigen stimulation. The receptors here all came from a human donor in good health (CMV status not recorded). Some clones in this sample may be carry-over from other donors' samples.

The J gene is TRBJ1-1, the V gene TRBV5-6; D not resolved. The CDR3 is 13 amino acids. The germline V gene has CDR1 SGHDT and CDR2 YYEEEE. Trimming took 4 bases from V and 1 from J, leaving 8 bases between them. The CDR3 nucleotides are TGTGCCAGCAGCCCCGGGGAGAACACTGAAGCTTTCTTT. This translates into CASSPGENTEAFF.

The chain joins TRBV29-1 to TRBJ1-2; unclear D gene. The germline gives CDR1 SQVTM, CDR2 ANQGSEA. This CDR3 is built from 13 residues. Between the trimmed V and J ends, which lost 6 bases and 2 bases, there was a span of 13 bases. This CDR3 reads CSVAPTDNYGYTF. The DNA for the CDR3 is TGCAGCGTAGCCCCGACCGACAACTATGGCTACACCTTC.

The chain links TRBV7-9 to TRBJ2-1; 7 bases are shared with TRBD1. Germline lookup yields CDR1 SEHNR and CDR2 FQNEAQ (reference sequence). V lost 8 bases to trimming and J lost 7 bases; unmatched junction nucleotides: 8. The CDR3 is 13 amino acids. As DNA, the CDR3 is TGTGCCAGCGAGCCTAGGGGGCCGAATGAGCAGTTCTTC. This translates into CASEPRGPNEQFF.

J is TRBJ2-4 and V is TRBV6-6; D may be TRBD1 (6 bases). Deletions cut 0 bases from V and 5 bases from J, with 14 bases between. The length of the CDR3 is 16 residues. The V gene's germline CDR1 is MNHNY and CDR2 SVGAGI (reference sequence). The CDR3 reads CASSYSTDRPQNIQYF. The CDR3 coding sequence is TGTGCCAGCAGTTACTCGACCGACAGGCCCCAAAACATTCAGTACTTC.

This clonotype occurred a few times. The DNA for the CDR3 is TGTGCCAGCAGTATCTACCCGGGACTAGCGGGGCGGACTACGCAGTATTTT. Encoded protein: CASSIYPGLAGRTTQYF. The chain couples TRBV27 to TRBJ2-3; 13 bases align to TRBD2. The CDR3 has 17 amino acids. Germline-derived CDR1 and CDR2 are MNHEY and SMNVEV (reference sequence). V lost 5 bases, J lost 8 bases, and 13 bases stayed unmatched.

The gene calls are TRBV7-6 and TRBJ1-1; D unclear. The CDR3 covers 15 residues. Trimming took off 4 bases at V and 3 bases at J, with 15 bases between the two ends. The germline gives CDR1 SGHVS, CDR2 FNYEAQ. The CDR3 is CASSSSRQVHTEAFF. CDR3 nucleotides: TGTGCCAGCAGCTCCTCTCGGCAAGTCCACACTGAAGCTTTCTTT.

In this sample, this clonotype turned up a few times. CDR3 sequence reads: CASSWEGPSYNEQFF. The CDR3 bases are TGTGCCAGCAGCTGGGAGGGGCCGTCCTACAATGAGCAGTTCTTC. V gene TRBV7-2 combines with J gene TRBJ2-1; 7 bases agree with TRBD2. From germline, CDR1 is SGHTA and CDR2 FQGNSA. This CDR3 comprises 15 residues. The V segment lost 4 bases and the J segment 1 base; nucleotides outside the gene matches: 4.

This clonotype has only one observation. One end of the junction is discordant with germline, which a read error may explain. V is TRBV27 and J is TRBJ2-7, with D perhaps TRBD2 (5 bases). There are 12 residues in the CDR3. CDR1 MNHEY and CDR2 SMNVEV come from the germline V gene (reference sequence). CDR3 in amino acids: CAGVIVSYEQYF. Here the CDR3 DNA reads TGCGCGGGCGTGATTGTCTCCTACGAGCAGTACTTC.

This clonotype turned up a few times. The rearrangement links TRBV4-1 to TRBJ2-7; maybe TRBD1 (6 bases). This CDR3 is 15 amino acids long. The V end lost 4 bases, the J end lost 2 bases, and 15 bases lay between the germline ends. Germline CDR1 reads MGHRA; CDR2 reads YSYEKL. This chain's CDR3 is CASSPEGVSPYEQYF. The CDR3 nucleotides read TGCGCCAGCAGCCCTGAGGGGGTGAGTCCCTACGAGCAGTACTTC.

At least ten counts were recorded for this clonotype. The CDR3 coding sequence is TGTGCCAGCAGCGGCCTAATGGTGTCCTACGAGCAGTACTTC. Amino acid sequence: CASSGLMVSYEQYF. The V call is TRBV7-8, the J call TRBJ2-7; D is unresolved. The V gene lost 5 bases and the J gene lost 1 base, with 12 bases spanning the gap. The germline V gene encodes CDR1 SGHVS and CDR2 FQNEAQ. The CDR3 is made up of 14 amino acids.

Here the CDR3 reads CASSISGRGGSFPYEQYF. CDR3 sequence (DNA): TGTGCCAGTAGTATCTCGGGGAGAGGCGGGAGTTTCCCCTACGAGCAGTACTTC. The chain is built from TRBV19 and TRBJ2-7; 7 nucleotides agree with TRBD2. The ends lost 3 bases at V and 2 bases at J; junction bases unmatched: 16. From germline, CDR1 is LNHDA and CDR2 SQIVND (reference sequence). The CDR3 extends over 18 amino acids.

The chain carries TRBV29-1 and TRBJ2-2; tentatively, D is TRBD1 (5 bases). From germline, CDR1 is SQVTM and CDR2 ANQGSEA. V shed 6 bases and J shed 4 bases, with 15 bases lying between them. This CDR3 region has 14 residues. The CDR3 bases are TGCAGCGTGGCCGGACAAAGGGTCACCGGGGAGCTGTTTTTT. Translation gives CSVAGQRVTGELFF.

This clonotype was counted ten times or more. This chain joins TRBV7-2 and TRBJ2-3, with TRBD2 matching over 11 bases. The trim removed 0 bases at V and 10 bases at J, leaving 6 bases unmatched. The CDR3 length is 15 residues. Germline-derived CDR1 and CDR2 are SGHTA and FQGNSA. CDR3 amino acids: CASSLASGGAQAQYF. CDR3 coding DNA: TGTGCCAGCAGCTTAGCTAGCGGGGGGGCGCAAGCGCAGTATTTT.

V gene TRBV12-3 or TRBV12-4 combines with J gene TRBJ2-7; no firm D call. This CDR3 region has 13 residues. V was cut by 3 bases and J by 2 bases, with 8 bases left in between. Here the CDR3 DNA reads TGTGCCAGCAGTTTTGACATAGCCTACGAGCAGTACTTC. Amino acid sequence: CASSFDIAYEQYF.

This clonotype was seen a few times. The chain recombines TRBV9 with TRBJ1-3, with D perhaps TRBD1 (5 bases). The CDR3 length is 17 residues. CDR1 and CDR2 from the germline V gene are SGDLS and YYNGEE. Trimming stripped 3 bases from V and 2 bases from J, with 18 bases between. CDR3 in amino acids: CASSAAGAPTPGNTIYF. Here the CDR3 DNA reads TGTGCCAGCAGCGCAGCCGGGGCTCCAACCCCTGGAAACACCATATATTTT.

This clonotype was detected only once. The genes are TRBV28 and TRBJ2-2; 9 bases agree with TRBD1. The CDR3 loop spans 17 amino acids. In germline, CDR1 is MDHEN, CDR2 SYDVKM. Trimming cost V 4 bases and J 7 bases; bases outside gene matches: 13. CDR3 sequence: CASSSLLPQGAGGELFF. The CDR3 coding sequence is TGTGCCAGCAGTTCCCTACTGCCACAGGGGGCGGGCGGGGAGCTGTTTTTT.

This clonotype was recorded a few times. This chain links TRBV7-9 with TRBJ2-7, with D maybe TRBD1 (6 bases). There are 12 residues in the CDR3. Per germline, CDR1 SEHNR and CDR2 FQNEAQ (reference sequence). Deletions cut 8 bases from V and 3 bases from J, with 11 bases between. CDR3 nucleotide sequence: TGTGCCAGCGGCGGCAGGGGCTACGAGCAGTACTTC. Its translation: CASGGRGYEQYF.

This clonotype has a handful of counts. The chain is built from TRBV7-8 and TRBJ1-1; no reliable D call. Germline lookup yields CDR1 SGHVS and CDR2 FQNEAQ. The CDR3 has 13 amino acids. Trimming left V 5 bases short and J 8 bases short, with 15 bases between. The CDR3 loop is CASSPGIWPEAFF. As DNA, the CDR3 is TGTGCCAGCAGCCCCGGGATATGGCCCGAAGCTTTCTTT.

This clonotype was observed at least ten times. This chain links TRBV5-4 with TRBJ1-1; TRBD1 matches 8 bases. The CDR3 loop spans 14 amino acids. Germline loops: CDR1 SGHNT, CDR2 YYREEE (reference sequence). Trimming took 4 bases from V and 1 from J; bases not matched to a gene: 3. CDR3 coding DNA: TGTGCCAGCAGCACTGGGACAGGGAACACTGAAGCTTTCTTT. It specifies CASSTGTGNTEAFF.

There are a few counts of this clonotype. The chain couples TRBV7-3 to TRBJ2-1; D gene ambiguous. CDR3 length equals 15 residues. V dropped 0 bases and J dropped 8 bases, with 14 bases sitting between them. CDR1 and CDR2 from the germline V gene are SGHTA and FQGTGA. DNA of the CDR3: TGTGCCAGCAGCTTAACGGCTAGTGGCAGCTATGAGCAGTTCTTC. It yields the protein CASSLTASGSYEQFF.

Only a few counts were recorded for this clonotype. V gene TRBV12-5 combines with J gene TRBJ2-1; 10 nucleotides agree with TRBD2. CDR1 and CDR2 (germline): LGHNT, FRNRAP. Trimming cost V 5 bases and J 7 bases; bases outside gene matches: 20. The CDR3 sequence is 19 residues long. CDR3 coding DNA: TGTGCTAGTGGTACACAAATCCTAGCGGGAGTGACCCTAGGGAATGAGCAGTTCTTC. It specifies CASGTQILAGVTLGNEQFF.

This clonotype was seen a few times. The V gene is TRBV7-3, the J gene TRBJ1-1, with unresolved D. V was pared by 5 bases and J by 6 bases, with 13 bases between. CDR1 and CDR2 (germline): SGHTA, FQGTGA. The CDR3 runs to 13 residues. The CDR3 sequence: CASSASPDSEAFF. As DNA, the CDR3 is TGTGCCAGCAGCGCAAGTCCGGATTCTGAAGCTTTCTTT. Full variable domain (missing parts from reference TRBV7-3 and TRBJ1-1): GAGVSQTPSNKVTEKGKYVELRCDPISGHTALYWYRQSLGQGPEFLIYFQGTGAADDSGLPNDRFFAVRPEGSVSTLKIQRTERGDSAVYLCASSASPDSEAFFGQGTRLTVV.

The CDR3 protein is CASSLDAGEETQYF. The CDR3 coding sequence is TGTGCCAGCAGCTTAGATGCAGGGGAAGAGACCCAGTACTTC. V gene TRBV7-4 combines with J gene TRBJ2-5; D might be TRBD1 (6 bases). The CDR3 consists of 14 residues. Trimming took off 1 base at V and 3 bases at J, with 9 bases between the two ends. Germline V CDR1 and CDR2: SGHVT, SQSDAQ.

This clonotype was detected many times. The V gene is TRBV4-1, the J gene TRBJ1-1; a weak D match, TRBD1 (6 bases). The CDR3 has 16 residues. CDR1 and CDR2 from the germline V gene are MGHRA and YSYEKL. V lost 3 bases and J 1 base, leaving 15 bases between the germline ends. The CDR3 protein is CASSHAQGMGNTEAFF. The CDR3 DNA reads as TGCGCCAGCAGCCACGCCCAGGGGATGGGGAACACTGAAGCTTTCTTT.

The chain links TRBV12-3 or TRBV12-4 to TRBJ1-1; weak D call: TRBD1 (5 bases). V was cut by 7 bases and J by 5 bases, with 14 bases left in between. The length of the CDR3 is 13 residues. CDR3 loop: CASTPGRWTEAFF. In DNA, the CDR3 is TGTGCCAGCACCCCGGGACGTTGGACTGAAGCTTTCTTT.

The chain links TRBV20-1 to TRBJ1-5; D gene uncertain. The germline CDR1 and CDR2 sequences are DFQATT and SNEGSKA (reference sequence). CDR3 length: 14 residues. With 5 bases removed from V and 6 bases from J, the gap between germline ends came to 17 bases. The CDR3 region is CSAPHAVIGQPQHF. The CDR3 DNA follows: TGCAGTGCTCCCCACGCAGTAATCGGTCAGCCCCAGCATTTT.